These 7 T cell receptor beta chains came from one sample sequenced in a study of blood T cell repertoires in COVID-19. Generated by immunoSEQ multiplex PCR, the TCRdb table keeps only in-frame clones and is missing some. This sample has roughly 84,000 clones, with roughly 80% found just once. Sequenced material: peripheral blood. The receptors were sampled from a woman of 80 years or more with acute or convalescent COVID-19.

CDR3 in amino acids: CASSFSGDRGDTQYF. CDR3 DNA: TGTGCCAGCAGCTTCAGCGGGGACCGGGGGGATACGCAGTATTTT. The V and J genes are TRBV11-2 and TRBJ2-3; 7 bases are a match to TRBD2. Trimming took 3 bases from V and 6 from J; bases not matched to a gene: 9. Looked up from germline, CDR1 is SGHAT and CDR2 is FQNNGV. The CDR3 has 15 residues.

This chain connects TRBV7-4 to TRBJ1-5, with D unclear. V shed 3 bases and J shed 5 bases, with 5 bases lying between them. The germline V gene encodes CDR1 SGHVT and CDR2 SQSDAQ. This CDR3 is 12 amino acids long. DNA for the CDR3: TGTGCCAGCAGCTTCCCAGATCAGCCCCAGCATTTT. This encodes CASSFPDQPQHF.

The V call is TRBV6-5, the J call TRBJ2-3; D may be TRBD1 (6 bases). Germline V CDR1 and CDR2: MNHEY, SVGAGI. Trimming cost V 7 bases and J 3 bases, with 17 bases left between them. The CDR3 has 15 amino acids. The CDR3 loop reads CASIYGGKRTDTQYF. The CDR3 DNA reads as TGTGCCAGCATATATGGGGGCAAACGAACAGATACGCAGTATTTT.

This chain links TRBV6-5 with TRBJ2-1; the D gene is possibly TRBD2 (7 bases). The CDR3 extends over 15 amino acids. V was pared by 7 bases and J by 4 bases, with 17 bases between. The V gene's germline CDR1 is MNHEY and CDR2 SVGAGI. CDR3 in DNA: TGTGCCAGCACCCCCTCGCGGGGGCGATACAATGAGCAGTTCTTC. It translates to CASTPSRGRYNEQFF.

The chain links TRBV5-4 to TRBJ1-1; D is ambiguous. The germline V gene has CDR1 SGHNT and CDR2 YYREEE (reference sequence). The CDR3 is 13 amino acids. The germline V and J ends were trimmed by 1 base and 2 bases, with 6 bases remaining between them. This CDR3 is CASSLLINTEAFF. As DNA, the CDR3 is TGTGCCAGCAGCTTGTTAATTAACACTGAAGCTTTCTTT.

The V and J genes are TRBV11-3 and TRBJ2-2; 7 nucleotides match TRBD2. CDR3 length equals 15 residues. The germline CDR1 and CDR2 sequences are SGHNT and YENEEA. V lost 1 base and J lost 5; bases outside the gene matches: 4. Here the CDR3 DNA reads TGTGCCAGCAGCTTAGCCGGGACTACTACCGGGGAGCTGTTTTTT. Translation gives CASSLAGTTTGELFF. Full variable domain (remainder filled in from reference TRBV11-3 and TRBJ2-2): EAGVVQSPRYKIIEKKQPVAFWCNPISGHNTLYWYLQNLGQGPELLIRYENEEAVDDSQLPKDRFSAERLKGVDSTLKIQPAELGDSAVYLCASSLAGTTTGELFFGEGSRLTVL.

Comment on this clone: A read error may be the cause here, since a much bigger clone is one base away. V gene TRBV2 combines with J gene TRBJ1-2, with D maybe TRBD1 (5 bases). CDR1 SNHLY and CDR2 FYNNEI come from the germline V gene. The V gene lost 1 base and the J gene lost 4 bases, with 7 bases spanning the gap. This CDR3 spans 13 amino acids. The CDR3 sequence is CASSEGGTYGYTF. CDR3 nucleotides: TGTGCCAGCAGTGAAGGGGGCACCTATGGCTACACCTTC.